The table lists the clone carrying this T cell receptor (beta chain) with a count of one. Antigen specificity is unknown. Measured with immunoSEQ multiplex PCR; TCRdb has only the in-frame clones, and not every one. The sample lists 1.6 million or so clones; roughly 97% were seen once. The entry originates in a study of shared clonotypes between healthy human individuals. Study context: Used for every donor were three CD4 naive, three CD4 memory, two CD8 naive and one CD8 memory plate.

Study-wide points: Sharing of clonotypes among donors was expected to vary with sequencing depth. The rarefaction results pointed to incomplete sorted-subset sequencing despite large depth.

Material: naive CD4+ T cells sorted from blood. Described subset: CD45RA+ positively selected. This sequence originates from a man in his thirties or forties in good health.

The CDR3 sequence: CASSLAGPHYGYTF. CDR3 in DNA: TGTGCCAGTAGTTTGGCAGGGCCCCACTATGGCTACACCTTC. V usage is TRBV19 and J usage is TRBJ1-2; tentative D call: TRBD1 (5 bases). The V end was cut by 5 bases, the J end by 3 bases, with 13 bases between. The CDR3 extends over 14 amino acids. Germline V gene data show CDR1 as LNHDA and CDR2 as SQIVND (reference sequence). Full variable domain (remainder filled in from reference TRBV19 and TRBJ1-2): DGGITQSPKYLFRKEGQNVTLSCEQNLNHDAMYWYRQDPGQGLRLIYYSQIVNDFQKGDIAEGYSVSREKKESFPLTVTSAQKNPTAFYLCASSLAGPHYGYTFGSGTRLTVV.